This TCR beta chain was profiled in a study of response to subunit inactivated influenza vaccine. A word on this clonotype: Its antigen is unidentified.

Whole-study findings and limits: New T cells are recruited in small numbers by each seasonal influenza vaccination, according to the authors' suggestion.

From the RT-PCR reads, TCRdb called clonotypes with MiXCR, one entry per CDR3 protein. The data show 450,000 to 700,000 distinct CDR3 sequences, with around 15% seen just once and roughly 11% held by the top ten. V was clipped by 6 bases and J by 4 bases, with 20 bases between them. The V gene's germline CDR1 is SGHDT and CDR2 YYEEEE. This CDR3 has 15 residues. The chain links TRBV5-6 to TRBJ2-7; tentative D call: TRBD1 (6 bases). The input for sequencing was PBMCs from blood, taken approximately 13 days after vaccination. The TCR originated in a man between 45 and 60 years old who received an inactivated influenza vaccine. Here the CDR3 DNA reads TGTGCCAGCACCTATGGAACAGGGACGATATACGAGCAGTACTTC. Its protein product is CASTYGTGTIYEQYF.